Presented here are 25 T cell receptor beta chains from one specimen sequenced in a study of blood T cell repertoires in COVID-19. Sequenced by immunoSEQ multiplex PCR; TCRdb stores in-frame clones only, minus some. The sample holds tens of thousands of clones, around 82% seen once. The specimen was peripheral blood. The receptors shown here come from a man in his 60s with acute or convalescent COVID-19.

The chain carries TRBV28 and TRBJ1-3; tentative D call: TRBD1 (5 bases). Germline V CDR1 and CDR2: MDHEN, SYDVKM. V was clipped by 6 bases and J by 0 bases, with 12 bases between them. CDR3 length: 15 amino acids. The CDR3 DNA follows: TGTGCCAGCAGGGACGACAGAAGCTCTGGAAACACCATATATTTT. It yields the protein CASRDDRSSGNTIYF.

The chain has TRBV6-5 and TRBJ1-2; the match to TRBD1 covers 8 bases. Germline trimming cut 6 bases from V and 6 bases from J; bases unmatched to any gene: 9. CDR3 size: 14 residues. Germline V gene data show CDR1 as MNHEY and CDR2 as SVGAGI. CDR3 coding DNA: TGTGCCAGCAGCCGCGACAGGGGAACCGATGGCTACACCTTC. This gives the protein CASSRDRGTDGYTF.

The V call is TRBV4-1, the J call TRBJ1-6; 8 bases map to TRBD1. Germline V lookup: CDR1 MGHRA, CDR2 YSYEKL. V dropped 3 bases and J dropped 1; count of bases not matched to a gene: 8. This CDR3 has 18 residues. The CDR3 loop reads CASSHQPGQESYNSPLHF. CDR3 DNA sequence: TGCGCCAGCAGCCACCAGCCGGGACAGGAGTCCTATAATTCACCCCTCCACTTT.

This clone was seen only once. V usage is TRBV4-2 and J usage is TRBJ2-7; D not certain. CDR1 is LGHNA and CDR2 is YNFKEQ in the germline V gene. Between the trimmed V and J ends, which lost 0 bases and 10 bases, there was a span of 13 bases. There are 13 residues in the CDR3. This CDR3 is CASSQEFQVGQYF. CDR3 nucleotide sequence: TGTGCCAGCAGCCAAGAGTTCCAGGTCGGTCAGTACTTC.

This sequence joins TRBV6-5 and TRBJ2-7; TRBD2 agrees at 11 bases. After removal of 8 bases from V and 5 bases from J, the junction contained 5 bases not matched to a gene. There are 13 residues in the CDR3. The germline CDR1 and CDR2 sequences are MNHEY and SVGAGI. This CDR3 reads CASYTSGRDEQYF. The DNA for the CDR3 is TGTGCCAGCTACACTAGCGGGAGAGACGAGCAGTACTTC.

This clone has more than one count but fewer than ten. V usage is TRBV5-8 and J usage is TRBJ2-7; tentatively, D is TRBD1 (5 bases). Trimming stripped 3 bases from V and 6 bases from J, with 16 bases between. From germline, CDR1 is SGHTS and CDR2 YDEGEE. The CDR3 loop spans 14 amino acids. CDR3 residues: CASSSVRGVGEQYF. DNA for the CDR3: TGTGCCAGCAGCTCGGTAAGGGGCGTTGGCGAGCAGTACTTC.

With regard to this clone: Other DNA sequences of this sample code for an identical CDR3. The genes are TRBV27 and TRBJ1-1; no firm D call. The V end lost 2 bases, the J end lost 0 bases, and 10 bases lay between the germline ends. Germline CDR1 is MNHEY and CDR2 is SMNVEV (reference sequence). CDR3 length: 15 amino acids. The DNA of the CDR3 is TGTGCCAGCAGTTTAGGGCTTAGGATGAACACTGAAGCTTTCTTT. This gives the protein CASSLGLRMNTEAFF.

The chain joins TRBV7-2 to TRBJ2-2; no clear D gene. With 5 bases removed from V and 0 bases from J, the gap between germline ends came to 7 bases. This CDR3 is built from 14 residues. CDR1 and CDR2 (germline): SGHTA, FQGNSA. CDR3 DNA sequence: TGTGCCAGCAGCCAATACACGAACACCGGGGAGCTGTTTTTT. It specifies CASSQYTNTGELFF.

The chain combines TRBV3-1 (or the pseudogene TRBV3-2) with TRBJ1-5; TRBD1 is a possible D gene (6 bases). The V gene lost 2 bases and the J gene lost 7 bases, with 24 bases spanning the gap. This CDR3 spans 18 amino acids. Per germline, CDR1 LGHDT and CDR2 YNNKEL (reference sequence). CDR3 protein: CASSQRGGGIGTRQPQHF. DNA for the CDR3: TGTGCCAGCAGCCAAAGGGGGGGAGGTATAGGGACACGGCAGCCCCAGCATTTT.

The chain couples TRBV6-2 or TRBV6-3 to TRBJ2-3, with 9 bases lining up with TRBD1. V lost 6 bases and J lost 1; bases outside the gene matches: 5. This CDR3 contains 15 residues. The V gene's germline CDR1 is MNHEY and CDR2 SVGEGT. The CDR3 reads CASSLRQGGTDTQYF. In nucleotides, the CDR3 is TGTGCCAGCAGCCTCCGACAGGGGGGCACAGATACGCAGTATTTT.

The chain is built from TRBV28 and TRBJ2-1; 13 bases are shared with TRBD2. This CDR3 region has 16 residues. V lost 3 bases and J lost 4; bases outside the gene matches: 3. CDR1 is MDHEN and CDR2 is SYDVKM in the germline V gene. The CDR3 sequence is CASSLGLAGPYNEQFF. CDR3 DNA: TGTGCCAGCAGTTTGGGACTAGCGGGACCATACAATGAGCAGTTCTTC.

The chain links TRBV19 to TRBJ1-6; D perhaps matches TRBD1 (6 bases). The V gene lost 0 bases and the J gene lost 7 bases, with 19 bases spanning the gap. Germline CDR1 reads LNHDA; CDR2 reads SQIVND (reference sequence). CDR3 size: 18 residues. CDR3 in amino acids: CASSIDLAGTHGNSPLHF. CDR3 nucleotide sequence: TGTGCCAGTAGTATAGATCTCGCCGGGACACATGGAAATTCACCCCTCCACTTT.

The chain uses TRBV10-3 and TRBJ1-2, with D perhaps matching TRBD1 (6 bases). V was trimmed by 3 bases and J by 4 bases, leaving 12 bases between them. The CDR3 spans 14 residues. CDR1 ENHRY and CDR2 SYGVKD come from the germline V gene. The CDR3 sequence: CAISEDSRGYGYTF. The CDR3 DNA follows: TGTGCCATCAGTGAAGATAGCAGGGGCTATGGCTACACCTTC.

This chain joins TRBV6-5 and TRBJ1-5; unclear D gene. CDR1 is MNHEY, CDR2 SVGAGI, per germline. This CDR3 has 14 amino acids. The V gene lost 7 bases and the J gene lost 6 bases, with 16 bases spanning the gap. CDR3 bases: TGTGCCAGCACCGAAGGGAGGGTGGGTCAGCCCCAGCATTTT. It yields the protein CASTEGRVGQPQHF.

The V and J genes are TRBV7-2 and TRBJ1-6; 8 bases line up with TRBD1. The CDR3 runs to 15 residues. The V and J ends lost 5 bases and 6 bases, in that order; junction bases with no gene match: 6. Per the germline V gene, CDR1 is SGHTA and CDR2 is FQGNSA. The DNA for the CDR3 is TGTGCCAGCAGCCGTCTCACAGGGGGTAATTCACCCCTCCACTTT. It codes for CASSRLTGGNSPLHF.

The chain employs TRBV4-1 and TRBJ1-2; 9 nucleotides line up with TRBD1. This CDR3 region has 13 residues. CDR1 is MGHRA and CDR2 is YSYEKL in the germline V gene. Trimming removed 2 bases from V and 8 bases from J; junction bases left unmatched: 3. The DNA of the CDR3 is TGCGCCAGCAGCCAACGACAGGGGGGAGGCTACACCTTC. It specifies CASSQRQGGGYTF.

This clone was counted only a few times. This chain uses TRBV4-3 with TRBJ2-7; 9 bases map to TRBD1. Germline CDR1 LGHNA, CDR2 YSLEER. V gave up 4 bases and J gave up 7 bases; unmatched junction bases: 11. The CDR3 length is 15 residues. The CDR3 reads CASSLEGQGVGEQYF. The CDR3 DNA sequence: TGCGCCAGCAGCCTCGAGGGACAGGGAGTGGGTGAGCAGTACTTC.

This chain uses TRBV7-9 with TRBJ1-2; no clear D. Trimming removed 5 bases at V and 4 bases at J, with 17 bases between. The CDR3 runs to 15 residues. Germline loops: CDR1 SEHNR, CDR2 FQNEAQ (reference sequence). The CDR3 loop is CASSSFSLTVYGYTF. CDR3 DNA: TGTGCCAGCAGCAGCTTTAGTCTCACAGTCTATGGCTACACCTTC.

The chain couples TRBV6-5 to TRBJ2-3; 8 bases agree with TRBD1. With 6 bases clipped from V and 0 bases from J, the junction kept 5 bases outside the gene matches. This CDR3 contains 15 residues. Germline CDR1 reads MNHEY; CDR2 reads SVGAGI. CDR3 residues: CASRRTGLSTDTQYF. The DNA for the CDR3 is TGTGCCAGCAGACGGACAGGGCTTAGCACAGATACGCAGTATTTT.

V and J are TRBV7-8 and TRBJ1-1, with a tentative D call TRBD1 (5 bases). Trimming took off 5 bases at V and 5 bases at J, with 12 bases between the two ends. Germline V gene lookup returns CDR1 SGHVS and CDR2 FQNEAQ. The CDR3 sequence is 13 residues long. The CDR3 sequence: CASSAGGETEAFF. The DNA for the CDR3 is TGTGCCAGCAGCGCGGGGGGAGAGACTGAAGCTTTCTTT.

The chain links TRBV6-5 to TRBJ2-2; no definite D call. V dropped 6 bases and J dropped 1 base, with 9 bases sitting between them. CDR1 and CDR2 (germline): MNHEY, SVGAGI. This CDR3 has 14 amino acids. As DNA, the CDR3 is TGTGCCAGCAGGCGAGGAGTGAACACCGGGGAGCTGTTTTTT. Protein sequence: CASRRGVNTGELFF.

The V and J genes are TRBV28 and TRBJ1-2; D gene uncertain. Trimming cost V 5 bases and J 2 bases, with 3 bases left between them. CDR3 size: 11 residues. CDR1 and CDR2 from the germline V gene are MDHEN and SYDVKM. CDR3 bases: TGTGCCAGCAGTGGCAACTATGGCTACACCTTC. It is translated as CASSGNYGYTF.

The chain has TRBV28 and TRBJ2-2, with 10 bases aligning to TRBD2. CDR3 length equals 16 residues. The germline V gene encodes CDR1 MDHEN and CDR2 SYDVKM. The J segment lost 7 bases and the V segment lost 7 bases, leaving 12 bases of the junction unmatched. CDR3 bases: TGTGCCAGCACCTCCGGTGGTAGCGGGAGGATCGGGGAGCTGTTTTTT. Its protein is CASTSGGSGRIGELFF.

Notes on this clone: Other DNA sequences within the sample encode an identical CDR3. The chain uses TRBV6-5 and TRBJ2-2, with no clear D. Germline V lookup: CDR1 MNHEY, CDR2 SVGAGI. The CDR3 covers 12 residues. With 6 bases removed from V and 1 base from J, the gap between germline ends came to 3 bases. This CDR3 is CASRLNTGELFF. CDR3 nucleotides: TGTGCCAGCAGACTGAACACCGGGGAGCTGTTTTTT.

The V and J genes are TRBV3-1 (or the pseudogene TRBV3-2) and TRBJ1-4; D unclear. V shed 0 bases and J shed 3 bases, with 5 bases lying between them. The CDR3 is made up of 14 amino acids. CDR1 and CDR2 (germline): LGHDT, YNNKEL (reference sequence). CDR3 region: CASSQDIANEKLFF. CDR3 in DNA: TGTGCCAGCAGCCAAGATATAGCTAATGAAAAACTGTTTTTT.